This record looks at one TCR beta chain sequence and its context. Its cognate antigen is unknown. In germline, CDR1 is SGDLS, CDR2 YYNGEE. Trimming pared 0 bases from V and 3 bases from J, leaving 10 bases between. The CDR3 covers 14 residues. This record comes from a study of resident and recirculating memory T cells in vitiligo. Overall study context: Genomic DNA was extracted from whole homogenized samples, with no cell sorting.

Stability required unchanged lesions during the previous 6 months. Profiled with immunoSEQ multiplex PCR; TCRdb holds only in-frame clones, not every one. This table has more than 70,000 clones, roughly nine tenths appearing once. Study-wide points: Vitiligo lesions lacked a unique dominant clone, and clonality varied. Different lesions suggested infiltration by different T cell clones.

The sequencing input was blood. This TCR was recovered from a male donor with vitiligo. This chain uses TRBV9 with TRBJ2-7; D is possibly TRBD2 (6 bases). The CDR3 nucleotides read TGTGCCAGCAGCGTAGCTAGTAGCGGCTACGAGCAGTACTTC. Translating gives CASSVASSGYEQYF.